These T cell receptor beta chains were read from a single sample in a study of shared clonotypes between healthy human individuals. Here immunoSEQ multiplex PCR was the method, and the copy in TCRdb shows in-frame clones only, minus some. The sample yields about 2.1 million clones, approximately 92% seen once. Sequencing was done on a sample of naive CD8+ T cells from PBMCs. The receptors stem from a man aged 18 to 29 in good health. Some clones in this sample may be carry-over from other donors' samples. Each CDR3 is given without its conserved first and last residue. Each record gives: J gene, V gene, clone size, CDR3 protein. Expanded clones get a size class; other rows say once, few or many, or leave the size out.

j_gene: TRBJ2-7; v_gene: TRBV19; abundance: .; CDR3aa: ASSIGSGVMLYEQY
j_gene: TRBJ2-3; v_gene: TRBV5-1; abundance: .; CDR3aa: ASSLPDPAGADTQY
j_gene: TRBJ1-4; v_gene: TRBV5-1; abundance: once; CDR3aa: ASRVGQGEKLF
j_gene: TRBJ2-1; v_gene: TRBV30; abundance: .; CDR3aa: ARRAWDSTYNEQF
j_gene: TRBJ2-2; v_gene: TRBV4-3; abundance: .; CDR3aa: ASSLFALGDRHTGELF
j_gene: TRBJ1-1; v_gene: TRBV27; abundance: .; CDR3aa: ASSLGGMNTEAF
j_gene: TRBJ2-1; v_gene: TRBV28; abundance: .; CDR3aa: ASSLDTTSGSWGRDNEQF
j_gene: TRBJ2-6; v_gene: TRBV6-1; abundance: .; CDR3aa: ASSDRNRDRGSGANVLT
j_gene: TRBJ2-5; v_gene: TRBV5-6; abundance: .; CDR3aa: ASSLAGMVETQY
j_gene: TRBJ2-5; v_gene: TRBV11-2; abundance: .; CDR3aa: ASSLGPAVGTQY
j_gene: TRBJ1-5; v_gene: TRBV5-4; abundance: once; CDR3aa: ASSAGQFNQPQH